The clone carrying this TCR beta chain has at least ten counts. V was pared by 5 bases and J by 1 base, with 9 bases between. Germline CDR1 SNHLY, CDR2 FYNNEI. The CDR3 has 15 residues. From the 5' RACE reads, TCRdb called clonotypes with MiXCR, one entry per CDR3 protein. The sample records more than 350,000 distinct CDR3 sequences, approximately 9.1% being singletons. These data belong to a study of identical twins. This receptor was identified in a woman in her fifties or sixties in good health. The sample taken for sequencing was naive T cells sorted from blood. This chain links TRBV2 with TRBJ1-6; D may be TRBD1 (5 bases). The CDR3 protein is CASSTYRSYNSPLHF. The CDR3, as DNA: TGTGCCAGCAGTACCTACAGGTCCTATAATTCACCCCTCCACTTT.